The T cell receptor (beta chain) under discussion was sequenced for a study of identical twins. TCRdb analysed the 5' RACE reads with MiXCR anew, one entry per CDR3 protein. Here the sample spans 400,000 to 650,000 distinct CDR3 sequences, approximately 22% being singletons. V lost 5 bases, J lost 1 base, and 5 bases lay in between. Germline lookup yields CDR1 SGHVS and CDR2 FQNEAQ. The CDR3 has 12 residues. This clonotype was detected only a few times. These data were also filed under a second study, of T cells expressing NK-cell markers.

J is TRBJ2-5 and V is TRBV7-8; D not certain. Sequenced material: CD4+ T cells sorted from blood. The TCR sequence derives from a woman aged 18-35 years in good health. CDR3 amino acids: CASSQIQETQYF. The CDR3 DNA follows: TGTGCCAGCAGCCAGATCCAAGAGACCCAGTACTTC.